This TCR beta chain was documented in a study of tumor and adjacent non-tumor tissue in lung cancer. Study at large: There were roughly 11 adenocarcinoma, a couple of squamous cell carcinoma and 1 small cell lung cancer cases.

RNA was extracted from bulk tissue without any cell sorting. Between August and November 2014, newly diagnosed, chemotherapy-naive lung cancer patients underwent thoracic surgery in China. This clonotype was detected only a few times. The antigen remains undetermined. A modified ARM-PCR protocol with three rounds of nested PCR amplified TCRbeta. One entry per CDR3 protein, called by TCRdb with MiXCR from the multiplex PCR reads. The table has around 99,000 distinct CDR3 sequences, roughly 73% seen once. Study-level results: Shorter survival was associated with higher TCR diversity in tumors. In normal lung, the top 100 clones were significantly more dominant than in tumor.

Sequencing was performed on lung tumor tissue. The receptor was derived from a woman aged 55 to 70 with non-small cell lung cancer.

CDR3 DNA sequence: TGTGCCAGCAGCACGCCGACAGATACGCAGTATTTT. Translating it yields CASSTPTDTQYF. The V call is TRBV28, the J call TRBJ2-3, with D hard to call. The V end lost 6 bases, the J end lost 3 bases, and 7 bases lay between the germline ends. This CDR3 region has 12 residues. CDR1 is MDHEN, CDR2 SYDVKM, per germline.